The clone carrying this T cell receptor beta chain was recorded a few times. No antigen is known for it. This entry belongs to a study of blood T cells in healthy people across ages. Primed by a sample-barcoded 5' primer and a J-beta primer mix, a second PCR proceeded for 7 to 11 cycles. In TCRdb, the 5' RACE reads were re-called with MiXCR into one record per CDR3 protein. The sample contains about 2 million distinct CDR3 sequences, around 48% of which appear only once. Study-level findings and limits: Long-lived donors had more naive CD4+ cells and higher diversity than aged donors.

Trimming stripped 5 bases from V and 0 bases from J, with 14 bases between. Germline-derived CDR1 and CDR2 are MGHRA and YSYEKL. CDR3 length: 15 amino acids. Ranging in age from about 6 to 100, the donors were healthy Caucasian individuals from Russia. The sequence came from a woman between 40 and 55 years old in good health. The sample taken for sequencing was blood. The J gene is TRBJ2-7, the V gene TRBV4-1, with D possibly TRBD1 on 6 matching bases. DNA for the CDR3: TGCGCCAGCAGCGGGGCCGGGACAAACTCCTACGAGCAGTACTTC. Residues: CASSGAGTNSYEQYF.